Below, 2 T cell receptor beta chains from the same sample are listed, as sequenced in a study of graft-versus-host responses after intestinal transplantation. Repertoires were generated with immunoSEQ multiplex PCR, while TCRdb's copy carries only in-frame clones and drops some. Here the sample spans about 120,000 clones, 85% to 95% being singletons. Antigens for these TCRs are unknown. The sample in question was unstimulated CD8+ T cells sorted from spleen or lymph node cells, obtained before intestinal transplant. These receptors were collected from a human donor who received an intestinal transplant.

This CDR3 is CASSAGTGLTDTQYF. In nucleotides, the CDR3 is TGTGCCAGCAGCGCCGGGACAGGGTTGACAGATACGCAGTATTTT. The V call is TRBV14, the J call TRBJ2-3, with 9 bases that match TRBD1. CDR3 length: 15 amino acids. V shed 5 bases and J 3 bases; nucleotides not matched to a gene: 6. Germline CDR1 reads SGHDN; CDR2 reads FVKESK.

This clone was seen only once. This chain links TRBV27 with TRBJ2-1; no clear D gene. Trimming cost V 2 bases and J 10 bases, with 18 bases left between them. The germline gives CDR1 MNHEY, CDR2 SMNVEV (reference sequence). The CDR3 has 15 amino acids. The CDR3 is CASSLQTSLVREQFF. DNA for the CDR3: TGTGCCAGCAGTTTACAGACTTCTCTAGTCCGGGAGCAGTTCTTC.